This entry is about one TCR beta chain. This record belongs to a study of blood T cell repertoires in COVID-19. Study overall: From T cells, B-cell-depleted T cells, or PBMCs came the material, which was cDNA or gDNA.

Trimming shortened V by 3 bases and J by 4 bases, and 9 bases separated the two germline ends. The germline gives CDR1 LGHDT, CDR2 YNNKEL (reference sequence). The CDR3 sequence is 13 residues long. Some clones are missing from TCRdb's copy, which holds only in-frame ones; the method was immunoSEQ multiplex PCR. The table lists hundreds of thousands of clones, roughly 80% of them singletons. Sequencing was carried out using peripheral blood. The sequence was obtained from an older woman with active or convalescent COVID-19. The chain uses TRBV3-1 (or the pseudogene TRBV3-2) and TRBJ1-2; possibly TRBD1 for D (5 bases). The chain's CDR3 is CASSHGRGYGYTF. The CDR3 nucleotides read TGTGCCAGCAGCCACGGGAGGGGCTATGGCTACACCTTC.